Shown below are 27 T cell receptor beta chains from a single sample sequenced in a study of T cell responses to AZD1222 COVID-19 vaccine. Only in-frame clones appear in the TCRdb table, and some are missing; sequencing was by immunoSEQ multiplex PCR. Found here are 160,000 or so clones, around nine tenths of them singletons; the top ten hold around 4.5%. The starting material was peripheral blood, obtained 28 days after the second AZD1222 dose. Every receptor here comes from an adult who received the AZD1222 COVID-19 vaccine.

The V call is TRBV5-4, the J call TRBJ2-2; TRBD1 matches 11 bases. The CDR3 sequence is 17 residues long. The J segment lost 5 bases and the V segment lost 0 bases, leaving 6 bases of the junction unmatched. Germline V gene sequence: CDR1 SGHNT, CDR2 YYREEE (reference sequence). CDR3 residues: CASSLAGQGARTGELFF. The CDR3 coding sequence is TGTGCCAGCAGCTTGGCCGGACAGGGGGCGCGGACCGGGGAGCTGTTTTTT.

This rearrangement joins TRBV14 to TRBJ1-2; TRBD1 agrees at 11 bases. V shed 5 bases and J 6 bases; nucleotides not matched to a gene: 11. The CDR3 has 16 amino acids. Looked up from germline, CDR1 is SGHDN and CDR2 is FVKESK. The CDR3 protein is CASSSKSRTGGNGYTF. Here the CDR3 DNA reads TGTGCCAGCAGCTCCAAATCAAGGACAGGGGGCAATGGCTACACCTTC.

CDR3 amino acids: CASSQEVSQPQHF. In DNA, the CDR3 is TGTGCCAGCAGCCAAGAAGTTAGTCAGCCCCAGCATTTT. The chain employs TRBV4-2 and TRBJ1-5; D is ambiguous. The CDR3 runs 13 residues. Looked up from germline, CDR1 is LGHNA and CDR2 is YNFKEQ. V was shortened by 0 bases and J by 6 bases, with 6 bases between the two germline ends.

The CDR3 sequence is CASSWGKSGLTEAFF. Here the CDR3 DNA reads TGTGCCAGTAGCTGGGGGAAATCCGGGCTCACTGAAGCTTTCTTT. The rearrangement links TRBV19 to TRBJ1-1; tentatively, D is TRBD1 (5 bases). The V and J ends lost 6 bases and 4 bases respectively, with 18 bases between them. Germline CDR1 LNHDA, CDR2 SQIVND (reference sequence). The CDR3 runs to 15 residues.

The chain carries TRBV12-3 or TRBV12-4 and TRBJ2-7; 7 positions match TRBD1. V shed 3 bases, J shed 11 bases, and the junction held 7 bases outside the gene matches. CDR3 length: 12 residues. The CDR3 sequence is CASSLGETGKYF. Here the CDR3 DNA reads TGTGCCAGCAGTTTGGGCGAGACAGGGAAGTACTTC.

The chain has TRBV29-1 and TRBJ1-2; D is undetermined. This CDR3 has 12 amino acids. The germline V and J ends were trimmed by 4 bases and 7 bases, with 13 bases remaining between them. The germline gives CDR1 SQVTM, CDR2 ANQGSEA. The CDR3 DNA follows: TGCAGCGTTGGAGTCGAAACTGGTGGCTACACCTTC. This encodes CSVGVETGGYTF.

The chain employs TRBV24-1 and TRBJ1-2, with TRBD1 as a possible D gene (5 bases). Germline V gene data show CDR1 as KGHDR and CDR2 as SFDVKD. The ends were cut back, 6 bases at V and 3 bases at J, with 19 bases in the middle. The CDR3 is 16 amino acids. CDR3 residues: CATSSADPGVYYGYTF. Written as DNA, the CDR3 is TGTGCCACCAGTTCCGCGGACCCGGGGGTTTACTATGGCTACACCTTC.

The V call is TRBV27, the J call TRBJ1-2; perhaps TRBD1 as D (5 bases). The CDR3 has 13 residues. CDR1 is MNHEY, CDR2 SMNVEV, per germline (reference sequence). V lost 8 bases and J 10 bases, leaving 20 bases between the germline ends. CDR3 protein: CASGRGGNHAYTF. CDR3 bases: TGTGCCAGCGGCCGGGGGGGGAACCATGCCTACACCTTC.

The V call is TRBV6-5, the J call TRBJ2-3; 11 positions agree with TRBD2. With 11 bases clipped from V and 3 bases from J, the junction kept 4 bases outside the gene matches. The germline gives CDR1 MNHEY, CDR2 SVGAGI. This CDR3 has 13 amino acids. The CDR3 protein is CAARTSGTDTQYF. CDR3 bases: TGTGCCGCCAGGACTAGCGGGACAGATACGCAGTATTTT.

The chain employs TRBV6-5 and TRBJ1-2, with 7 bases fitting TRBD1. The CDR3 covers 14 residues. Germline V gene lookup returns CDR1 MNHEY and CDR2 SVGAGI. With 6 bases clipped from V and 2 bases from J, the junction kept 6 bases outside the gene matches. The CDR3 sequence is CASSRGGENYGYTF. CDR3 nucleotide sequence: TGTGCCAGCAGCAGGGGGGGAGAGAACTATGGCTACACCTTC.

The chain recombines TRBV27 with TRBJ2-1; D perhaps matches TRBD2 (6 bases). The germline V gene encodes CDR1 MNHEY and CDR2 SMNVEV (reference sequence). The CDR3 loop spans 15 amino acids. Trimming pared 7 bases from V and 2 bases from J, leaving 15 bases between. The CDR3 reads CASTPRLATYNEQFF. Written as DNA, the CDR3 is TGTGCCAGCACCCCCCGGCTAGCGACCTACAATGAGCAGTTCTTC.

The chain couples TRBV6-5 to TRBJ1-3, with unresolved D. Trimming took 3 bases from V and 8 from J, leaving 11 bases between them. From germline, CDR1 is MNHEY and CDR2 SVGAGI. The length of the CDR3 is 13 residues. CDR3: CASSYSNEDTIYF. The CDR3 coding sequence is TGTGCCAGCAGTTATTCCAATGAGGACACCATATATTTT.

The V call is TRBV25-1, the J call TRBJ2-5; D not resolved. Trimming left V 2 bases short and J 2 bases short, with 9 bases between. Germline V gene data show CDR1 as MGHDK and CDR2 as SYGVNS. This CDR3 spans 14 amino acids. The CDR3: CASSEAFSQETQYF. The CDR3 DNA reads TGTGCCAGCAGTGAAGCATTCAGTCAAGAGACCCAGTACTTC.

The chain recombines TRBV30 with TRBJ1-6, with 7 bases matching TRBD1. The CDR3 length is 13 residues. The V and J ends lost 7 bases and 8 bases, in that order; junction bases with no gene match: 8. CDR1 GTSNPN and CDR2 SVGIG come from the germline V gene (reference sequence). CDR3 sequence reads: CALSGTVYSPLHF. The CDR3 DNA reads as TGTGCCTTATCCGGGACAGTCTATTCACCCCTCCACTTT.

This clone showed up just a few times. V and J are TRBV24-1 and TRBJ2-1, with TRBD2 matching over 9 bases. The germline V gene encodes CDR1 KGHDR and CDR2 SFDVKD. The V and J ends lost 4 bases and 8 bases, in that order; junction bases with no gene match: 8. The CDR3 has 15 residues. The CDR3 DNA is TGTGCCACCAGTGACCCTAGCGGGGCTGGGGATGAGCAGTTCTTC. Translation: CATSDPSGAGDEQFF.

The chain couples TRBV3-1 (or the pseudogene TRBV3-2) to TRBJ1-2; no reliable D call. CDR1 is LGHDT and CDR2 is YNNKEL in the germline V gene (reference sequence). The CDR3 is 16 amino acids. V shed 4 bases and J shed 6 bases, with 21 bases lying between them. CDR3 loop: CASSPNGNQEYDGYTF. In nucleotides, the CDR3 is TGTGCCAGCAGCCCCAACGGAAATCAAGAGTATGATGGCTACACCTTC.

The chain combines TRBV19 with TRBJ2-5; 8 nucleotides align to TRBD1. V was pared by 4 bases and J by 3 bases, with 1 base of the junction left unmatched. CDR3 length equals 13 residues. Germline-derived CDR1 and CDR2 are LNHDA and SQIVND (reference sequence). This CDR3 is CASSTTGEETQYF. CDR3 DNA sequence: TGTGCCAGTAGTACGACAGGGGAAGAGACCCAGTACTTC.

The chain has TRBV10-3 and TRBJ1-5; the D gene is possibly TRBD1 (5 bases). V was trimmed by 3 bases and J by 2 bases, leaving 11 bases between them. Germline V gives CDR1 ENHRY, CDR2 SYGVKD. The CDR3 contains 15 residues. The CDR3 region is CAISESGPGNQPQHF. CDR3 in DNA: TGTGCCATCAGTGAATCAGGGCCTGGCAATCAGCCCCAGCATTTT.

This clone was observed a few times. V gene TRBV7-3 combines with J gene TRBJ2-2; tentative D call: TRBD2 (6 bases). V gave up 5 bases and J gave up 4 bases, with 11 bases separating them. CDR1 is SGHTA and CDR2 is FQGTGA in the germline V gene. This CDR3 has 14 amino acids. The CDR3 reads CASSQGLVTGELFF. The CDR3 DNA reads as TGTGCCAGCAGCCAGGGACTCGTCACCGGGGAGCTGTTTTTT.

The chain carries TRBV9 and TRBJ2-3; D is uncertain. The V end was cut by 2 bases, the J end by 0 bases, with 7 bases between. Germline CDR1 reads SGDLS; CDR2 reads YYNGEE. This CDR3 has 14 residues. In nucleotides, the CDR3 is TGTGCCAGCAGCGTCCAGTCTAGCACAGATACGCAGTATTTT. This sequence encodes CASSVQSSTDTQYF.

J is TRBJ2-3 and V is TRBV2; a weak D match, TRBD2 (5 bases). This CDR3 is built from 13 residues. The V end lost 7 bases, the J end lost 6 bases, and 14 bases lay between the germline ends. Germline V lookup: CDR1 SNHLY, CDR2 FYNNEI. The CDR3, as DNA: TGTGCCAGCACAGGACTGGCCGTGGATACGCAGTATTTT. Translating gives CASTGLAVDTQYF.

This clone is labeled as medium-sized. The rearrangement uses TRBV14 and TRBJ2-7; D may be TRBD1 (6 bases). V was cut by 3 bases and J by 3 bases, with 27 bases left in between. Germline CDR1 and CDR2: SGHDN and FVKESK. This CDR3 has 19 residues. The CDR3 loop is CASSHSALFGTPYNYEQYF. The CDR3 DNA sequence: TGTGCCAGCAGCCATAGCGCCTTGTTTGGGACACCATACAACTACGAGCAGTACTTC.

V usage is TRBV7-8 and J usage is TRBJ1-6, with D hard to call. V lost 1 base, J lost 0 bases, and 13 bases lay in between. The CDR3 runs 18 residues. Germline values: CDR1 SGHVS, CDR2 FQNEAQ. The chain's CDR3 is CASSLVFYQSSYNSPLHF. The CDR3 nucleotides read TGTGCCAGCAGCTTAGTTTTTTACCAGAGCTCCTATAATTCACCCCTCCACTTT.

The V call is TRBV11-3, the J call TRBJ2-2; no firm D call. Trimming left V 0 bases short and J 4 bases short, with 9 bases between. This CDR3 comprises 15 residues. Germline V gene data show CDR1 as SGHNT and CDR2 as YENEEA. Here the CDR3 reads CASSLDPTLTGELFF. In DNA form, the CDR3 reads TGTGCCAGCAGCTTAGATCCGACTCTCACCGGGGAGCTGTTTTTT. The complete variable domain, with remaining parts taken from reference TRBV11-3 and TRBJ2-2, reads EAGVVQSPRYKIIEKKQPVAFWCNPISGHNTLYWYLQNLGQGPELLIRYENEEAVDDSQLPKDRFSAERLKGVDSTLKIQPAELGDSAVYLCASSLDPTLTGELFFGEGSRLTVL.

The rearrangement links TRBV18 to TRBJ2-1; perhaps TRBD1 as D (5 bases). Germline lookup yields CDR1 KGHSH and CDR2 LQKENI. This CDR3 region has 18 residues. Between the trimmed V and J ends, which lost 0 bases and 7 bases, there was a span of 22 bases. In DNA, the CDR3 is TGTGCCAGCTCACCACCGGGGCGAGGCGCCCCAAAATCTAATGAGCAGTTCTTC. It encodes CASSPPGRGAPKSNEQFF.

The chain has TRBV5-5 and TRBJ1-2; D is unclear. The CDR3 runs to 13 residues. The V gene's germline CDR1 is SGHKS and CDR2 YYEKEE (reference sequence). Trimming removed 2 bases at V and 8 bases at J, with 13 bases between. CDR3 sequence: CASSFMTPEGYTF. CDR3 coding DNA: TGTGCCAGCAGCTTTATGACACCGGAAGGCTACACCTTC. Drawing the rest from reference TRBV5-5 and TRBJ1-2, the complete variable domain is DAGVTQSPTHLIKTRGQQVTLRCSPISGHKSVSWYQQVLGQGPQFIFQYYEKEERGRGNFPDRFSARQFPNYSSELNVNALLLGDSALYLCASSFMTPEGYTFGSGTRLTVV.

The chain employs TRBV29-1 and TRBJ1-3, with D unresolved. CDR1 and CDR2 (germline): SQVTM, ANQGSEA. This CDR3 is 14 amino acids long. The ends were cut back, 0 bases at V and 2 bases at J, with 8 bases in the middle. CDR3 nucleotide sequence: TGCAGCGTTGAAGAGCGGAGCGCTGGAAACACCATATATTTT. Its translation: CSVEERSAGNTIYF.